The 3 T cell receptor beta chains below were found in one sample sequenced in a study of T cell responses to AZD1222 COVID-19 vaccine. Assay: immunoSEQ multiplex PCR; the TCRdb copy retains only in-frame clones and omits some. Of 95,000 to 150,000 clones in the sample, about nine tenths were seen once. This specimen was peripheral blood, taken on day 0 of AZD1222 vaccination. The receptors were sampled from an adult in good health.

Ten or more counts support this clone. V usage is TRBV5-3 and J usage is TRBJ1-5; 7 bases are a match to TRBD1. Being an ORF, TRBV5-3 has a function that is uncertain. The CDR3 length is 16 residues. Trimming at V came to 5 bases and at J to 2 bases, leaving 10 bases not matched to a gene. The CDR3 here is CARRSRQGVRNQPQHF. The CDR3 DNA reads TGTGCCAGAAGGTCCCGACAGGGAGTACGCAATCAGCCCCAGCATTTT.

The CDR3 loop is CASSLRDPSEAFF. CDR3 bases: TGTGCCAGCAGCTTGAGGGATCCCTCTGAAGCTTTCTTT. The J gene is TRBJ1-1, the V gene TRBV11-3; D is ambiguous. Germline CDR1 and CDR2: SGHNT and YENEEA. V was clipped by 3 bases and J by 6 bases, with 11 bases between them. This CDR3 has 13 amino acids.

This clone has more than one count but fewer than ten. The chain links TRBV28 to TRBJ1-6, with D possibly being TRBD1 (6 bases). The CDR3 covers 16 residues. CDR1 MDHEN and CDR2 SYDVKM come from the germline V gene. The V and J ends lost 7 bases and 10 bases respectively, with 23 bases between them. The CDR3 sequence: CASTSLGALGGSPLHF. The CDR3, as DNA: TGTGCCAGCACCTCCTTGGGGGCCCTCGGAGGCTCACCCCTCCACTTT.